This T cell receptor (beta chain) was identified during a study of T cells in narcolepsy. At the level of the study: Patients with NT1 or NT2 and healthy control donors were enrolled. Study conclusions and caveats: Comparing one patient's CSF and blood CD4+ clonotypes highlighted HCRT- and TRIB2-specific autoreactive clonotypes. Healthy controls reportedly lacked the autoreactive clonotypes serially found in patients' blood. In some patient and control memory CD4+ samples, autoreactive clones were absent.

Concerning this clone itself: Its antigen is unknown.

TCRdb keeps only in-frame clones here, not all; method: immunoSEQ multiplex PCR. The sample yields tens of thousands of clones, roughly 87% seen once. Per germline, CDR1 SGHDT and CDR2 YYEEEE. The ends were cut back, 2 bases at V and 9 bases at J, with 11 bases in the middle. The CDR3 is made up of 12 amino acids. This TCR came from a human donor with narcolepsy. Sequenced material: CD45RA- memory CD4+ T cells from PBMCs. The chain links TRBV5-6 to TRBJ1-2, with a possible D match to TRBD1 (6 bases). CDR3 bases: TGTGCCAGCAGCTTCGGCAGGGGAAGCTACACCTTC. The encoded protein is CASSFGRGSYTF.